This T cell receptor (beta chain) was captured by sequencing in a study of T cell responses to AZD1222 COVID-19 vaccine. Study conclusions and caveats: Researchers took repertoire samples only after the peak T cell response had come. In the spike-specific TCR repertoire, nearly half reportedly target unmutated variant regions. Following two doses of AZD1222, Spike-specific TCR breadth and depth rose. Spike-spanning, vaccine-associated CD4 TCRs were dominant at 160-218 and 743-854.

Profiling relied on immunoSEQ multiplex PCR, and the TCRdb table lists in-frame clones only, not all of them. The sample carries roughly 150,000 clones, more than 85% recorded once. Notes on this clone: The antigen is undetermined.

The material sequenced was peripheral blood, taken on day 0 of AZD1222 vaccination. This receptor was obtained from an adult in good health.

Here the CDR3 reads CASSAPGEYRRANYGYTF. The CDR3 DNA reads TGTGCCAGCAGTGCACCTGGGGAATACAGGCGAGCTAACTATGGCTACACCTTC. V and J are TRBV25-1 and TRBJ1-2; a possible D gene is TRBD1 (5 bases). CDR3 size: 18 residues. The germline V gene encodes CDR1 MGHDK and CDR2 SYGVNS. The V and J ends lost 4 bases and 0 bases respectively, with 21 bases between them.